These 32 T cell receptor beta chains share one sample of origin, sequenced in a study of cytomegalovirus exposure and HLA in healthy donors. Here immunoSEQ multiplex PCR was the method, and the copy in TCRdb shows in-frame clones only, minus some. The table lists a few hundred thousand clones, approximately 83% of them singletons. The sample consisted of PBMCs. Receptors were obtained from a woman in her twenties or thirties in good health and CMV-seropositive.

J is TRBJ2-3 and V is TRBV6-5, with D perhaps matching TRBD2 (6 bases). With 8 bases removed from V and 6 bases from J, the gap between germline ends came to 9 bases. Germline CDR1 MNHEY, CDR2 SVGAGI. CDR3 size: 11 residues. CDR3 protein: CASRERDTQYF. In DNA form, the CDR3 reads TGTGCCAGCCGGGAGAGGGATACGCAGTATTTT.

J is TRBJ2-7 and V is TRBV28, with D perhaps matching TRBD1 (6 bases). Trimming cost V 5 bases and J 0 bases, with 14 bases left between them. This CDR3 has 15 amino acids. Germline-derived CDR1 and CDR2 are MDHEN and SYDVKM. CDR3 region: CASSPSGTSSYEQYF. CDR3 sequence (DNA): TGTGCCAGCAGTCCCTCCGGGACAAGCTCCTACGAGCAGTACTTC.

The chain links TRBV6-6 to TRBJ2-7; D is unresolved. The CDR3 consists of 13 residues. Per germline, CDR1 MNHNY and CDR2 SVGAGI (reference sequence). Trimming stripped 4 bases from V and 1 base from J, with 8 bases between. The CDR3 loop is CASSSQASYEQYF. The CDR3 DNA reads TGTGCCAGCAGTTCCCAGGCTTCCTACGAGCAGTACTTC.

In the case of this clone: The sample contains more than one DNA sequence encoding this CDR3. This rearrangement joins TRBV29-1 to TRBJ1-1; tentatively, D is TRBD1 (6 bases). The CDR3 contains 15 residues. Between the trimmed V and J ends, which lost 1 base and 3 bases, there was a span of 15 bases. Germline loops: CDR1 SQVTM, CDR2 ANQGSEA. This CDR3 reads CSVEGLAGADTEAFF. The CDR3 coding sequence is TGCAGCGTTGAAGGGCTTGCGGGGGCGGACACTGAAGCTTTCTTT.

This clone turned up a few times. This chain uses TRBV27 with TRBJ2-1, with TRBD2 identical over 10 bases. This CDR3 comprises 16 residues. V lost 3 bases, J lost 6 bases, and 8 bases stayed unmatched. The germline CDR1 and CDR2 sequences are MNHEY and SMNVEV (reference sequence). CDR3 protein: CASSLVASGGLNEQFF. CDR3 nucleotide sequence: TGTGCCAGCAGTTTGGTAGCTAGCGGGGGACTCAATGAGCAGTTCTTC.

CDR3 residues: CASTQSRGEGYQPQHF. CDR3 in DNA: TGTGCCAGCACTCAAAGCAGGGGAGAAGGGTATCAGCCCCAGCATTTT. The V and J genes are TRBV2 and TRBJ1-5, with TRBD1 as a possible D gene (6 bases). Trimming removed 7 bases from V and 5 bases from J, with 21 bases in between. This CDR3 comprises 16 residues. Germline CDR1 is SNHLY and CDR2 is FYNNEI.

The chain uses TRBV10-2 and TRBJ1-5, with D perhaps TRBD1 (5 bases). The CDR3 spans 15 residues. Germline assignment: CDR1 WSHSY and CDR2 SAAADI. Trimming pared 6 bases from V and 4 bases from J, leaving 16 bases between. The CDR3 protein is CASSWTPAGNQPQHF. Here the CDR3 DNA reads TGCGCCAGCAGCTGGACACCCGCTGGTAATCAGCCCCAGCATTTT.

The chain links TRBV30 to TRBJ2-2, with D possibly being TRBD2 (7 bases). V was shortened by 8 bases and J by 3 bases, with 10 bases between the two germline ends. The CDR3 length is 12 residues. Germline V gene sequence: CDR1 GTSNPN, CDR2 SVGIG (reference sequence). CDR3 region: CAGGADTGELFF. DNA for the CDR3: TGTGCCGGGGGGGCGGACACCGGGGAGCTGTTTTTT. Looking up the rest from reference TRBV30 and TRBJ2-2 gives the full variable domain: SQTIHQWPATLVQPVGSPLSLECTVEGTSNPNLYWYRQAAGRGLQLLFYSVGIGQISSEVPQNLSASRPQDRQFILSSKKLLLSDSGFYLCAGGADTGELFFGEGSRLTVL.

The V gene is TRBV15, the J gene TRBJ2-7; D remains ambiguous. Per the germline V gene, CDR1 is LNHNV and CDR2 is YYDKDF (reference sequence). Trimming removed 0 bases at V and 5 bases at J, with 8 bases between. This CDR3 is 13 amino acids long. CDR3 residues: CATSREPGHEQYF. The CDR3 region has the DNA TGTGCCACCAGCAGAGAGCCCGGGCACGAGCAGTACTTC.

This chain connects TRBV6-5 to TRBJ2-7; unclear D gene. V was cut by 0 bases and J by 3 bases, with 12 bases left in between. This CDR3 is 15 amino acids long. Germline loops: CDR1 MNHEY, CDR2 SVGAGI. The CDR3 sequence: CASSYSEEPIYEQYF. As DNA, the CDR3 is TGTGCCAGCAGTTACTCCGAGGAGCCTATCTACGAGCAGTACTTC.

V and J are TRBV4-2 and TRBJ2-7; D is perhaps TRBD1 or TRBD2 (5 bases each). The V end lost 1 base, the J end lost 9 bases, and 13 bases lay between the germline ends. The length of the CDR3 is 13 residues. Germline CDR1 reads LGHNA; CDR2 reads YNFKEQ. The CDR3, as DNA: TGTGCCAGCAGCCAAGCAGGGTTTGGGAGGCAGTACTTC. Protein: CASSQAGFGRQYF.

The DNA for the CDR3 is TGTGCCAGCAGCGCGGGGAAAGGGGGCTTTAACTATGGCTACACCTTC. The encoded protein is CASSAGKGGFNYGYTF. The rearrangement joins TRBV9 to TRBJ1-2; TRBD1 agrees at 7 bases. Losses at the gene ends were 3 bases for V and 1 base for J; bases not matched to a gene: 9. The length of the CDR3 is 16 residues. CDR1 SGDLS and CDR2 YYNGEE come from the germline V gene.

The V and J genes are TRBV5-6 and TRBJ1-1; maybe TRBD1 (5 bases). V lost 3 bases and J 10 bases, leaving 25 bases between the germline ends. The CDR3 loop spans 16 amino acids. Germline CDR1 SGHDT, CDR2 YYEEEE. The CDR3 bases are TGTGCCAGCAGCTCGGGACTGCCTGTTTTAGAGTTAGGAGCTTTCTTT. Translating it yields CASSSGLPVLELGAFF.

The chain joins TRBV5-1 to TRBJ2-1, with D maybe TRBD2 (5 bases). The ends were cut back, 2 bases at V and 6 bases at J, with 12 bases in the middle. The CDR3 length is 14 residues. Germline CDR1 and CDR2: SGHRS and YFSETQ. CDR3 sequence reads: CASSLPGSSNEQFF. The CDR3 nucleotides are TGCGCCAGCAGCTTACCTGGGAGTAGCAATGAGCAGTTCTTC.

This clone has a handful of counts. One junction end disagrees with the germline gene, perhaps due to a read error. V gene TRBV6-1 combines with J gene TRBJ2-7, with D perhaps matching TRBD2 (6 bases). This CDR3 contains 13 residues. CDR1 is MNHNS, CDR2 SASEGT, per germline. The CDR3 here is CGSGRTTEYEQYF. The CDR3 nucleotides read TGCGGAAGCGGCCGGACTACAGAATACGAGCAGTACTTC.

The chain is built from TRBV10-3 and TRBJ1-1; no clear D. Trimming removed 9 bases at V and 3 bases at J, with 14 bases between. Germline assignment: CDR1 ENHRY and CDR2 SYGVKD. The CDR3 consists of 13 residues. The CDR3 DNA reads TGTGCCATTTGTGAGGGATCGCACACTGAAGCTTTCTTT. Its protein is CAICEGSHTEAFF.

V is TRBV6-5 and J is TRBJ2-7; the D is unclear. The CDR3 loop spans 13 amino acids. Germline lookup yields CDR1 MNHEY and CDR2 SVGAGI. Trimming cost V 0 bases and J 7 bases, with 10 bases left between them. Written as DNA, the CDR3 is TGTGCCAGCAGTTACTCGCAGTGGAGAGAGCAGTACTTC. This codes for CASSYSQWREQYF.

This clone was detected only once. The chain links TRBV2 to TRBJ2-5; possibly TRBD2 for D (6 bases). Germline CDR1 is SNHLY and CDR2 is FYNNEI. Trimming left V 11 bases short and J 5 bases short, with 21 bases between. The CDR3 covers 14 residues. The CDR3 protein is CALAEGGRWETQYF. CDR3 nucleotides: TGTGCCCTGGCGGAGGGAGGCCGGTGGGAGACCCAGTACTTC.

CDR3 DNA sequence: TGTGCCACAAGGAGCCGGGAGGGCAGTAGAGCGCAGTTCTTC. Its translation: CATRSREGSRAQFF. The rearrangement links TRBV19 to TRBJ2-1, with 8 bases that match TRBD2. The CDR3 extends over 14 amino acids. Germline V gene lookup returns CDR1 LNHDA and CDR2 SQIVND (reference sequence). The V segment lost 10 bases and the J segment 12 bases; nucleotides outside the gene matches: 17.

The chain employs TRBV6-5 and TRBJ1-1; 7 bases align to TRBD1. V was clipped by 2 bases and J by 4 bases; unmatched bases: 4. This CDR3 is 14 amino acids long. CDR1 is MNHEY, CDR2 SVGAGI, per germline. The CDR3 loop reads CASSYDRAITEAFF. The CDR3 DNA follows: TGTGCCAGCAGTTACGACAGGGCCATCACTGAAGCTTTCTTT.

The chain couples TRBV30 to TRBJ2-1, with D uncertain. Trimming took off 0 bases at V and 9 bases at J, with 6 bases between the two ends. There are 11 residues in the CDR3. Germline V gives CDR1 GTSNPN, CDR2 SVGIG (reference sequence). The CDR3 loop is CAWSVQSEQFF. In DNA, the CDR3 is TGTGCCTGGAGTGTTCAATCTGAGCAGTTCTTC.

This clone was found a few times. The genes are TRBV2 and TRBJ1-3; a possible D gene is TRBD1 (6 bases). V was trimmed by 6 bases and J by 3 bases, leaving 18 bases between them. Germline V gives CDR1 SNHLY, CDR2 FYNNEI. The CDR3 is 16 amino acids. CDR3 sequence: CASRQGAVGFGNTIYF. In DNA form, the CDR3 reads TGTGCCAGCAGACAGGGAGCGGTTGGTTTTGGAAACACCATATATTTT.

This clone showed up just once. The chain employs TRBV9 and TRBJ2-4; D not resolved. Trimming took off 0 bases at V and 13 bases at J, with 14 bases between the two ends. CDR1 and CDR2 from the germline V gene are SGDLS and YYNGEE. The CDR3 length is 13 residues. CDR3 coding DNA: TGTGCCAGCAGCGTAGGAACGTCGCCCGCCCAGTACTTC. Amino acids: CASSVGTSPAQYF. Using reference TRBV9 and TRBJ2-4 for the parts outside the CDR3, the full variable domain is DSGVTQTPKHLITATGQRVTLRCSPRSGDLSVYWYQQSLDQGLQFLIQYYNGEERAKGNILERFSAQQFPDLHSELNLSSLELGDSALYFCASSVGTSPAQYFGAGTRLSVL.

The rearrangement joins TRBV7-2 to TRBJ2-5; D gene ambiguous. The germline V and J ends were trimmed by 0 bases and 4 bases, with 12 bases remaining between them. The CDR3 is made up of 15 amino acids. CDR1 is SGHTA and CDR2 is FQGNSA in the germline V gene. CDR3 DNA: TGTGCCAGCAGCTTAGCGGGCCTGAGAGGAGAGACCCAGTACTTC. Protein: CASSLAGLRGETQYF.

Only a few counts were recorded for this clone. The V gene is TRBV6-5, the J gene TRBJ2-3, with a tentative D call TRBD1 (5 bases). V shed 6 bases and J shed 2 bases, with 15 bases lying between them. Germline CDR1 is MNHEY and CDR2 is SVGAGI. The CDR3 has 15 residues. The CDR3, as DNA: TGTGCCAGCAGCATCGACAGACGTTCCACAGATACGCAGTATTTT. Its protein is CASSIDRRSTDTQYF.

The DNA of the CDR3 is TGTGCCAGCAGTGAAACGGGTGAAGCTTTCTTT. Protein product: CASSETGEAFF. The chain uses TRBV2 and TRBJ1-1; D is ambiguous. The CDR3 consists of 11 residues. The V and J ends lost 2 bases and 7 bases respectively, with 5 bases between them. Germline V CDR1 and CDR2: SNHLY, FYNNEI.

The chain couples TRBV7-8 to TRBJ2-7; TRBD2 is a possible D gene (5 bases). This CDR3 contains 15 residues. Germline lookup yields CDR1 SGHVS and CDR2 FQNEAQ. V gave up 5 bases and J gave up 2 bases, with 16 bases separating them. In DNA, the CDR3 is TGTGCCAGCAGCCCGCGAAGAGGGCATACCTACGAGCAGTACTTC. Translating gives CASSPRRGHTYEQYF.

The chain links TRBV5-6 to TRBJ2-7; 10 nucleotides align to TRBD1. Germline values: CDR1 SGHDT, CDR2 YYEEEE. The CDR3 spans 18 residues. V was pared by 2 bases and J by 2 bases, with 13 bases of the junction left unmatched. Here the CDR3 reads CASSFFSPGQGLPYEQYF. In DNA, the CDR3 is TGTGCCAGCAGCTTTTTTTCCCCGGGACAGGGGCTACCCTACGAGCAGTACTTC.

In nucleotides, the CDR3 is TGTGCCAGCAGCTTAGAGGCGGGAGGTTATTGGTCGGCGTTCTTC. Its protein is CASSLEAGGYWSAFF. The chain links TRBV11-2 to TRBJ2-1; 8 nucleotides line up with TRBD2. The length of the CDR3 is 15 residues. Germline V gives CDR1 SGHAT, CDR2 FQNNGV. The ends lost 0 bases at V and 15 bases at J; junction bases unmatched: 13.

The chain has TRBV27 and TRBJ2-7, with no clear D. The germline CDR1 and CDR2 sequences are MNHEY and SMNVEV (reference sequence). The CDR3 loop spans 14 amino acids. Trimming removed 8 bases from V and 2 bases from J, with 16 bases in between. The chain's CDR3 is CASSTRFRAYEQYF. CDR3 sequence (DNA): TGTGCCAGCTCCACCAGGTTTAGGGCCTACGAGCAGTACTTC.

The chain combines TRBV28 with TRBJ1-1, with D possibly TRBD1 on 6 matching bases. The CDR3 sequence is 12 residues long. The germline V gene has CDR1 MDHEN and CDR2 SYDVKM. V was pared by 6 bases and J by 7 bases, with 12 bases between. The CDR3 protein is CASSKPRGEAFF. CDR3 in DNA: TGTGCCAGCAGCAAGCCCAGGGGTGAAGCTTTCTTT.

The chain carries TRBV6-1 and TRBJ1-2; the D is unclear. The CDR3 sequence is 14 residues long. Germline CDR1 MNHNS, CDR2 SASEGT. V gave up 1 base and J gave up 2 bases, with 8 bases separating them. The CDR3 protein is CASSEDGRNYGYTF. The CDR3 DNA reads TGTGCCAGCAGTGAAGACGGCAGAAACTATGGCTACACCTTC.